This T cell receptor beta chain was identified in a study of OX40 agonist ivuxolimab in advanced cancers. Turning to the study itself: The study enrolled dose-escalation patients with hepatocellular carcinoma, melanoma, renal cell or head and neck cancer.

The V gene end was trimmed by 6 bases and the J gene end by 5 bases; junction bases not matched to a gene: 6. The CDR3 spans 14 residues. Germline loops: CDR1 MNHNS, CDR2 SASEGT. The table came from immunoSEQ multiplex PCR; TCRdb's copy has only in-frame clones and leaves some out. The sample holds about 68,000 clones, about 91% seen once. Drawing of blood for sampling happened at baseline, at cycle 4 day 1, and at cycle 7 day 1. The sample in question was CD4+ or CD8+ T cells sorted from blood, obtained in a trial of the OX40 agonist ivuxolimab. This sequence joins TRBV6-1 and TRBJ1-3, with TRBD1 matching 8 bases. The sequence was obtained from an adult with an advanced solid tumor such as melanoma, head and neck, liver or kidney cancer. CDR3 in amino acids: CASSPRTGRNTIYF. The CDR3 region has the DNA TGTGCCAGCAGCCCTCGGACAGGGAGAAACACCATATATTTT.